The T cell receptor (beta chain) described here comes from a study of beta chain features in type 1 diabetes. Every isolated RNA sample was fully reverse transcribed, so sequencing captured expressed TCRB transcripts. Only in-frame clones appear in the TCRdb table, and some are missing; sequencing was by immunoSEQ multiplex PCR. This table holds about 44,000 clones, 51% found once. The CDR3 runs 15 residues. Trimming at V came to 1 base and at J to 4 bases, leaving 9 bases not matched to a gene. Germline V CDR1 and CDR2: SQVTM, ANQGSEA. CD4+ naive, central memory, regulatory and stem cell-like memory subsets were isolated by sorting on CD45RO/CCR7/CD25/CD127/CD95/CD27.

This TCR was recovered from a woman between 18 and 30 years old in good health. Material: Tregs from blood. The rearrangement uses TRBV29-1 and TRBJ2-5; 7 nucleotides match TRBD1. CDR3 nucleotides: TGCAGCGTTGAAGCCCCCGACAGGGTCGGAGAGACCCAGTACTTC. As protein: CSVEAPDRVGETQYF.